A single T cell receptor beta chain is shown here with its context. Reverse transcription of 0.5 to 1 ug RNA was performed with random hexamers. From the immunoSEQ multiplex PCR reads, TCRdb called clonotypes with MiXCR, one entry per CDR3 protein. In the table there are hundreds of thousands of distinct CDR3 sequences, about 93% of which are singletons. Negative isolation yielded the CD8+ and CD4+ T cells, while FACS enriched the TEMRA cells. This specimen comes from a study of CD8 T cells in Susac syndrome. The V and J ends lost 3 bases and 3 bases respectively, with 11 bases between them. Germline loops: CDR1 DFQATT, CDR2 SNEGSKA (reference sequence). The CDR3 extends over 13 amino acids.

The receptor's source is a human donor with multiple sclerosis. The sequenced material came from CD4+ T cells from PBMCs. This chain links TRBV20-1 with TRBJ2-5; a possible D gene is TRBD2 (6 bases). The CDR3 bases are TGCAGTGCTAGGCAGGCGGGAAAAGAGACCCAGTACTTC. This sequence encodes CSARQAGKETQYF.